The present entry profiles one T cell receptor beta chain with its context. Antigen: not known. During construction of the library, unique molecular identifiers were attached to individual cDNA molecules for quantitative, reproducible TCR counting. Each CDR3 protein gets one entry after TCRdb re-called the RACE reads with MiXCR. The sample consists of 80,000 to 100,000 distinct CDR3 sequences, under 13% of them appearing once. This sample stems from a study of human T cells and chemical hapten exposure. Study details: Scalp application of diphenylcyclopropenone was performed weekly in patients across the entire approximately 24-week study. Study results and caveats: Relative to controls, expanded TCRs formed significantly more large CDR3 similarity clusters.

Time point defined: patch test 3, about 24 weeks after DPC sensitization. Indicated treatment: therapeutic diphenylcyclopropenone sensitization with weekly scalp DPC. The length of the CDR3 is 16 residues. CDR1 and CDR2 (germline): DFQATT, SNEGSKA (reference sequence). V was clipped by 0 bases and J by 5 bases, with 20 bases between them. The sequence was obtained from a woman aged 25 to 45 with alopecia areata. Some clones in this sample may be carry-over from other donors' samples. The rearrangement links TRBV20-1 to TRBJ2-7, with D tentatively TRBD1 (5 bases). Specimen: whole blood, collected in connection with sensitization to the hapten diphenylcyclopropenone (DPC). This CDR3 is CSARDQLSNVRDEQYV. The CDR3 bases are TGCAGTGCTAGAGACCAGTTGTCTAATGTCAGGGACGAGCAGTACGTC.